This is a list of T cell receptor beta chains from one sample in a study of OX40 agonist ivuxolimab in advanced cancers. The protocol was immunoSEQ multiplex PCR, while the TCRdb copy is restricted to in-frame clones and leaves out a portion. The repertoire has 30,000 or so clones, approximately 91% of them found once; the top ten carry roughly 9.4%. The material sequenced was CD4+ or CD8+ T cells sorted from blood, taken in a trial of the OX40 agonist ivuxolimab. All receptors come from an adult with an advanced solid tumor such as melanoma, head and neck, liver or kidney cancer. The CDR3 runs from the conserved cysteine through the conserved F or W. A D gene is named only where the DNA matches it firmly. For some rows the clone size is stated as once, few or many, or as a class when expanded; others skip it.

v_call	j_call	clone_size	d_call	cdr3_nt	cdr3_aa
TRBV7-9	TRBJ2-7	NA	TRBD1	TGTGCCAGCAGCTTACCCGGACAGGTCTACGAGCAGTACTTC	CASSLPGQVYEQYF
TRBV5-8	TRBJ2-5	large	NA	TGTGCCAGCAGCTTCAGGCAGGAGGTCCCAGAGACCCAGTACTTC	CASSFRQEVPETQYF
TRBV4-1	TRBJ1-1	NA	NA	TGCGCCAGCAGCCAATGGGCAGGGCGGGGGACTGAAGCTTTCTTT	CASSQWAGRGTEAFF
TRBV11-1	TRBJ2-5	NA	TRBD1	TGTGCCAGCAGCTTAGAACAGGGGTCTCAAGAGACCCAGTACTTC	CASSLEQGSQETQYF
TRBV27	TRBJ2-2	once	TRBD1	TGTGCCAGCAGTGCCGGGACAGGGGCCACCGGGGAGCTGTTTTTT	CASSAGTGATGELFF
TRBV9	TRBJ1-2	NA	TRBD1	TGTGCCAGCAGCACGGGACAGGGGTCTCCTATTTATGGCTACACCTTC	CASSTGQGSPIYGYTF
TRBV6-4	TRBJ2-1	NA	NA	TGTGCCAGCAGTCAGTATGGCTCCTACAATGAGCAGTTCTTC	CASSQYGSYNEQFF
TRBV6-5	TRBJ1-6	NA	TRBD1	TGTGCCAGCAGGGGACAGGGGAATTCACCCCTCCACTTT	CASRGQGNSPLHF
TRBV15	TRBJ1-1	few	NA	TGTGCCACCAGCAGAGATGACGAGGAATTGAACACTGAAGCTTTCTTT	CATSRDDEELNTEAFF
TRBV7-2	TRBJ1-1	medium-sized	NA	TGTGCCAGCAGCTTAGGATCGACTGAAGCTTTCTTT	CASSLGSTEAFF
TRBV2	TRBJ2-1	NA	NA	TGTGCCAGCAGTGAAGCTTCCGGGGGCGGGGCAAATGAGCAGTTCTTC	CASSEASGGGANEQFF
TRBV4-2	TRBJ2-3	NA	TRBD1	TGTGCCAGCAGCCAAGGACAGGGGGCTTCAGATACGCAGTATTTT	CASSQGQGASDTQYF
TRBV2	TRBJ1-3	NA	NA	TGTGCCAGCAGTGATGGTTTGCGGCAGACCTTGAGCTCTGGAAACACCATATATTTT	CASSDGLRQTLSSGNTIYF
TRBV18	TRBJ2-1	NA	NA	TGTGCCAGCTCACCACCGACAGGTTCCTACAATGAGCAGTTCTTC	CASSPPTGSYNEQFF
TRBV2	TRBJ1-2	NA	TRBD1	TGTGCCAGCCTCACGGGGACAGTTATGGGGGGCTACACCTTC	CASLTGTVMGGYTF
TRBV25-1	TRBJ1-3	NA	NA	TGTGCCAGCAGTGAACAGGGCCCTGGAAACACCATATATTTT	CASSEQGPGNTIYF